The 30 T cell receptor beta chains below were found in one sample sequenced in a study of identical twins. TCRdb re-derived calls from the 5' RACE reads in MiXCR, one entry per CDR3 protein. Among some 1,700,000 distinct CDR3 sequences listed, under 35% were seen once. The specimen sequenced was cord blood. The receptors were gathered from a newborn girl in good health.

This clonotype was seen more than once but under ten times. This sequence joins TRBV7-9 and TRBJ1-6; D is undetermined. Germline V gives CDR1 SEHNR, CDR2 FQNEAQ (reference sequence). V lost 1 base to trimming and J lost 9 bases, with 10 bases between them. This CDR3 spans 14 amino acids. The CDR3 DNA is TGTGCCAGCAGCTTAGGGGAGGTAGCTTCACCCCTCCACTTT. It specifies CASSLGEVASPLHF. Filled out from reference TRBV7-9 and TRBJ1-6, the complete variable domain reads DTGVSQNPRHKITKRGQNVTFRCDPISEHNRLYWYRQTLGQGPEFLTYFQNEAQLEKSRLLSDRFSAERPKGSFSTLEIQRTEQGDSAMYLCASSLGEVASPLHFGNGTRLTVT.

This clonotype has just a few counts. The CDR3 DNA follows: TGTGCCAGCAGTCCGAGGACTACCGTCGAAGACCACTACGAGCAGTACTTC. It codes for CASSPRTTVEDHYEQYF. The chain recombines TRBV12-3 or TRBV12-4 with TRBJ2-7; possibly TRBD2 for D (6 bases). Deletions cut 5 bases from V and 3 bases from J, with 23 bases between. This CDR3 is 17 amino acids long.

This chain uses TRBV9 with TRBJ1-2; TRBD1 matches at 7 bases. Per the germline V gene, CDR1 is SGDLS and CDR2 is YYNGEE. V was pared by 4 bases and J by 4 bases, with 19 bases of the junction left unmatched. This CDR3 has 18 amino acids. CDR3 protein: CASSSPVGPTGAGYGYTF. The DNA for the CDR3 is TGTGCCAGCAGCTCTCCCGTGGGCCCAACAGGGGCTGGCTATGGCTACACCTTC. Drawing the rest from reference TRBV9 and TRBJ1-2, the complete variable domain is DSGVTQTPKHLITATGQRVTLRCSPRSGDLSVYWYQQSLDQGLQFLIQYYNGEERAKGNILERFSAQQFPDLHSELNLSSLELGDSALYFCASSSPVGPTGAGYGYTFGSGTRLTVV.

The rearrangement joins TRBV20-1 to TRBJ1-6; tentatively, D is TRBD1 (6 bases). V lost 3 bases and J lost 7, with 13 bases in between. The CDR3 loop spans 14 amino acids. Looked up from germline, CDR1 is DFQATT and CDR2 is SNEGSKA (reference sequence). The chain's CDR3 is CSASGRGGNSPLHF. CDR3 nucleotides: TGCAGTGCTAGTGGCAGGGGAGGAAATTCACCCCTCCACTTT.

This clonotype appeared a few times. In DNA form, the CDR3 reads TGTGCCAGCAGCAAATCGGACAGGGGAAAATACGAGCAGTACTTC. Its protein is CASSKSDRGKYEQYF. J is TRBJ2-7 and V is TRBV7-9, with 9 positions matching TRBD1. Germline CDR1 is SEHNR and CDR2 is FQNEAQ (reference sequence). V shed 5 bases, J shed 4 bases, and the junction held 9 bases outside the gene matches. The CDR3 extends over 15 amino acids.

V gene TRBV12-3 or TRBV12-4 combines with J gene TRBJ1-2; a weak D match, TRBD1 (5 bases). V gave up 7 bases and J gave up 0 bases, with 18 bases separating them. This CDR3 is built from 16 residues. CDR3 sequence reads: CASTLRIRGTNYGYTF. In DNA, the CDR3 is TGTGCCAGCACCCTCCGAATAAGGGGCACTAACTATGGCTACACCTTC.

This chain connects TRBV20-1 to TRBJ1-5; the D gene is possibly TRBD1 (6 bases). Per the germline V gene, CDR1 is DFQATT and CDR2 is SNEGSKA (reference sequence). This CDR3 has 12 residues. V was pared by 1 base and J by 6 bases, with 7 bases between. The CDR3 is CSARGDIQPQHF. CDR3 bases: TGCAGTGCTAGAGGGGACATTCAGCCCCAGCATTTT.

The rearrangement joins TRBV5-6 to TRBJ1-2; D is perhaps TRBD1 (5 bases). The CDR3 has 12 residues. Trimming removed 4 bases from V and 6 bases from J, with 10 bases in between. The V gene's germline CDR1 is SGHDT and CDR2 YYEEEE. CDR3 amino acids: CASSRDSHGYTF. DNA for the CDR3: TGTGCCAGCAGCCGGGACTCTCATGGCTACACCTTC.

This clonotype was detected only a few times. V gene TRBV20-1 combines with J gene TRBJ2-1; TRBD2 matches at 7 bases. The germline CDR1 and CDR2 sequences are DFQATT and SNEGSKA (reference sequence). The length of the CDR3 is 13 residues. In DNA, the CDR3 is TGCGCGAAAAAGGGACTAACCTACAATGAGCAGTTCTTC. Protein sequence: CAKKGLTYNEQFF.

In its sample, this clonotype was seen many times. The chain joins TRBV6-6 to TRBJ1-2; D possibly corresponds to TRBD1 (5 bases). V was shortened by 1 base and J by 3 bases, with 12 bases between the two germline ends. Per germline, CDR1 MNHNY and CDR2 SVGAGI (reference sequence). The CDR3 spans 15 residues. This chain's CDR3 is CASSYWGRSDYGYTF. DNA for the CDR3: TGTGCCAGCAGTTACTGGGGCAGATCAGACTATGGCTACACCTTC.

This clonotype was seen a few times. The V gene is TRBV28, the J gene TRBJ2-3; D may be TRBD2 (7 bases). The CDR3 extends over 13 amino acids. Germline CDR1 reads MDHEN; CDR2 reads SYDVKM. V lost 11 bases and J 2 bases, leaving 14 bases between the germline ends. This CDR3 reads CAGGGGFTDTQYF. DNA of the CDR3: TGTGCCGGGGGAGGGGGGTTCACAGATACGCAGTATTTT.

This clonotype has more than one count but fewer than ten. The chain recombines TRBV24-1 with TRBJ2-3; D gene ambiguous. Germline V gives CDR1 KGHDR, CDR2 SFDVKD. The germline V and J ends were trimmed by 1 base and 4 bases, with 8 bases remaining between them. This CDR3 has 14 amino acids. CDR3 nucleotide sequence: TGTGCCACCAGTGATTTTCGGGCGGCAGATACGCAGTATTTT. Protein sequence: CATSDFRAADTQYF.

The chain carries TRBV12-3 or TRBV12-4 and TRBJ1-1; D possibly corresponds to TRBD1 (5 bases). CDR3 length: 13 amino acids. The V gene lost 4 bases and the J gene lost 5 bases, with 11 bases spanning the gap. The CDR3 DNA follows: TGTGCCAGCAGTTCCGGGGCACAAACTGAAGCTTTCTTT. This codes for CASSSGAQTEAFF.

This clonotype has just one count. A much larger clone is a single base away; this may be a read error. The rearrangement joins TRBV13 to TRBJ2-7; a weak D match, TRBD2 (6 bases). There are 11 residues in the CDR3. Germline loops: CDR1 PRHDT, CDR2 FYEKMQ (reference sequence). Written as DNA, the CDR3 is TGTACCAGCAGTTGGGGGGACGAGCAGTACTTC. Its translation: CTSSWGDEQYF.

The rearrangement joins TRBV20-1 to TRBJ1-5; D is perhaps TRBD1 (5 bases). Trimming left V 3 bases short and J 3 bases short, with 12 bases between. From germline, CDR1 is DFQATT and CDR2 SNEGSKA (reference sequence). This CDR3 has 14 amino acids. For the CDR3, the DNA is TGCAGTGCTAGGGAAGGGGCTATCAATCAGCCCCAGCATTTT. Protein: CSAREGAINQPQHF.

In the case of this clonotype: Germline is not matched at one junction end, which may reflect a read error. The rearrangement links TRBV10-3 to TRBJ1-4; D is unclear. The CDR3 extends over 12 amino acids. Germline V gives CDR1 ENHRY, CDR2 SYGVKD. CDR3 sequence (DNA): TGTACCATCAGTGACGAAAGTGAAAAACTGTTTTTT. Amino acids: CTISDESEKLFF.

V is TRBV20-1 and J is TRBJ2-2, with TRBD1 matching over 7 bases. Germline V gives CDR1 DFQATT, CDR2 SNEGSKA (reference sequence). The CDR3 length is 14 residues. J lost 5 bases, V lost 3 bases, and 6 bases had no gene match. The CDR3 sequence: CSARAPTGTGELFF. The CDR3 coding sequence is TGCAGTGCTAGGGCCCCGACAGGGACCGGGGAGCTGTTTTTT.

J is TRBJ2-4 and V is TRBV28; tentatively, D is TRBD2 (5 bases). Gene TRBJ2-7 matches the end of the DNA better, so the J call may be wrong. This CDR3 contains 12 residues. CDR1 is MDHEN and CDR2 is SYDVKM in the germline V gene. CDR3 sequence (DNA): TGTGCCAGCAGAAGGGTAGGGAGCGAGCAGTACTTC. This encodes CASRRVGSEQYF.

This clonotype was observed a handful of times. The CDR3 nucleotides read TGCGCCAGCAGCGGGACAGGGGGCGTCGGTGTTCTGAAAGCTTTCTTT. It codes for CASSGTGGVGVLKAFF. The J gene is TRBJ1-1, the V gene TRBV5-1; TRBD1 matches 12 bases. The CDR3 runs 16 residues. Germline V gives CDR1 SGHRS, CDR2 YFSETQ. Losses at the gene ends were 4 bases for V and 9 bases for J; bases not matched to a gene: 13.

The chain joins TRBV6-5 to TRBJ2-6; 9 bases are a match to TRBD1. The CDR3 sequence is 13 residues long. Germline assignment: CDR1 MNHEY and CDR2 SVGAGI. Unmatched junction bases numbered 1, after V lost 5 bases and J lost 8 bases. The CDR3 nucleotides are TGTGCCAGCAGTGGGACAGGGACCAACGTCCTGACTTTC. Its translation: CASSGTGTNVLTF.

This chain joins TRBV28 and TRBJ1-5, with D maybe TRBD1 (5 bases). Germline-derived CDR1 and CDR2 are MDHEN and SYDVKM. V lost 4 bases and J 2 bases, leaving 21 bases between the germline ends. The CDR3 loop spans 18 amino acids. CDR3 amino acids: CASSSIDSRSWGNQPQHF. CDR3 sequence (DNA): TGTGCCAGCAGTTCCATAGACAGCCGCTCGTGGGGCAATCAGCCCCAGCATTTT. Looking up the rest from reference TRBV28 and TRBJ1-5 gives the full variable domain: DVKVTQSSRYLVKRTGEKVFLECVQDMDHENMFWYRQDPGLGLRLIYFSYDVKMKEKGDIPEGYSVSREKKERFSLILESASTNQTSMYLCASSSIDSRSWGNQPQHFGDGTRLSIL.

In this sample, this clonotype turned up a few times. The rearrangement uses TRBV5-1 and TRBJ2-1, with TRBD1 identical over 9 bases. V shed 4 bases and J 1 base; nucleotides not matched to a gene: 6. Germline loops: CDR1 SGHRS, CDR2 YFSETQ. This CDR3 spans 16 amino acids. The DNA of the CDR3 is TGCGCCAGCAGCACGGGGACAGGGAGATCCTACAATGAGCAGTTCTTC. The encoded protein is CASSTGTGRSYNEQFF.

This clonotype was seen more than once but under ten times. The chain recombines TRBV7-9 with TRBJ2-7, with TRBD1 matching over 7 bases. The J segment lost 3 bases and the V segment lost 4 bases, leaving 9 bases of the junction unmatched. Germline CDR1 SEHNR, CDR2 FQNEAQ (reference sequence). This CDR3 region has 15 residues. The chain's CDR3 is CASSSDRVRIYEQYF. The CDR3 nucleotides read TGTGCCAGCAGCTCCGACAGGGTTAGAATCTACGAGCAGTACTTC.

V gene TRBV7-2 combines with J gene TRBJ1-5, with a weak D call TRBD1 (5 bases). This CDR3 has 13 amino acids. The V end was cut by 5 bases, the J end by 6 bases, with 11 bases between. Germline V gene sequence: CDR1 SGHTA, CDR2 FQGNSA. CDR3: CASSEGVSQPQHF. CDR3 nucleotides: TGTGCCAGCAGCGAAGGGGTGAGTCAGCCCCAGCATTTT.

The chain combines TRBV4-2 with TRBJ2-3; no definite D call. The V end lost 1 base, the J end lost 9 bases, and 20 bases lay between the germline ends. This CDR3 is built from 16 residues. Per germline, CDR1 LGHNA and CDR2 YNFKEQ. CDR3 sequence (DNA): TGTGCCAGCAGCCAAGGAAATCAACGACGCCTGGGCACGCAGTATTTT. Translation: CASSQGNQRRLGTQYF.

This clonotype was counted only a few times. V gene TRBV12-3 or TRBV12-4 combines with J gene TRBJ1-4, with D perhaps matching TRBD1 (5 bases). The V and J ends lost 4 bases and 5 bases respectively, with 11 bases between them. CDR3 length equals 14 residues. In DNA form, the CDR3 reads TGTGCCAGCAGTTCCGGACAACTAAATGAAAAACTGTTTTTT. This codes for CASSSGQLNEKLFF.

The V gene is TRBV6-1, the J gene TRBJ2-5; TRBD2 matches 9 bases. The CDR3 extends over 14 amino acids. The J segment lost 4 bases and the V segment lost 7 bases, leaving 7 bases of the junction unmatched. Germline V CDR1 and CDR2: MNHNS, SASEGT. CDR3 bases: TGTGCCAGCATATGGCGGGAGGGCCGAGAGACCCAGTACTTC. Its translation: CASIWREGRETQYF.

V gene TRBV15 combines with J gene TRBJ1-1; TRBD1 might be the D (5 bases). The CDR3 is 14 amino acids. CDR1 is LNHNV and CDR2 is YYDKDF in the germline V gene (reference sequence). The V end lost 9 bases, the J end lost 4 bases, and 18 bases lay between the germline ends. Here the CDR3 reads CATLRVGGLTEAFF. The DNA of the CDR3 is TGTGCCACACTACGTGTGGGGGGACTCACTGAAGCTTTCTTT.

V is TRBV6-6 and J is TRBJ2-3; 10 positions match TRBD2. Germline assignment: CDR1 MNHNY and CDR2 SVGAGI (reference sequence). The CDR3 totals 16 residues. Trimming at V came to 2 bases and at J to 5 bases, leaving 7 bases not matched to a gene. The CDR3 nucleotides read TGTGCCAGCAGTTACGCCCTAGCGGGGGTCGTAGATACGCAGTATTTT. Protein: CASSYALAGVVDTQYF.

This clonotype occurred once. This chain links TRBV30 with TRBJ1-2; D ambiguous. The CDR3 sequence is 12 residues long. Germline-derived CDR1 and CDR2 are GTSNPN and SVGIG (reference sequence). The V gene lost 2 bases and the J gene lost 5 bases, with 9 bases spanning the gap. The CDR3 sequence: CAWSQTRYGYTF. The CDR3 region has the DNA TGTGCCTGGAGTCAAACACGGTATGGCTACACCTTC.